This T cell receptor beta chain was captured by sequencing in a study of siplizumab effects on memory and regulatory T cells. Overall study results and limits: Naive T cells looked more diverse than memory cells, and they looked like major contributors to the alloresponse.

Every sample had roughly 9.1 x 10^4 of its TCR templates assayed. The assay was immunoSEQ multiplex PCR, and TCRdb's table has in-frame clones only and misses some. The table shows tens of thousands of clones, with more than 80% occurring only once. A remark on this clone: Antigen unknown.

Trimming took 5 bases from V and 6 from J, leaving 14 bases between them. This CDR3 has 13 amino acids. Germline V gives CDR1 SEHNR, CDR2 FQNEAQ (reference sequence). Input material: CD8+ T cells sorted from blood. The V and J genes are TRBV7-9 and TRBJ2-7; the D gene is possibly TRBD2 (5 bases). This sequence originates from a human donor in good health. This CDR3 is CASSLLAGGEQYF. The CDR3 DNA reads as TGTGCCAGCAGCCTCCTGGCGGGTGGCGAGCAGTACTTC.